The 8 T cell receptor beta chains below were found in one sample sequenced in a study of cytomegalovirus exposure and HLA in healthy donors. Both 60 Vbeta primers and 13 Jbeta primers went into the PCR. This table comes from immunoSEQ multiplex PCR, and its TCRdb copy is limited to in-frame clones, with some not included. The sample includes 70,000 to 80,000 clones. What was sequenced was PBMCs. The receptors were gathered from a man aged 40-55 years in good health and CMV-seronegative.

The J gene is TRBJ1-2, the V gene TRBV5-1; 11 bases fit TRBD1. This CDR3 has 14 amino acids. With 4 bases clipped from V and 7 bases from J, the junction kept 6 bases outside the gene matches. The germline V gene has CDR1 SGHRS and CDR2 YFSETQ. Written as DNA, the CDR3 is TGCGCCAGCAGCCTGGAAGGACAGGGGGCTGGCTACACCTTC. This encodes CASSLEGQGAGYTF.

This rearrangement joins TRBV7-6 to TRBJ2-5; TRBD1 matches 7 bases. V lost 3 bases, J lost 1 base, and 14 bases stayed unmatched. The CDR3 runs 18 residues. Germline CDR1 is SGHVS and CDR2 is FNYEAQ. DNA for the CDR3: TGTGCCAGCAGCTTCTCTTTAAGGGGACAGAACTTCCAAGAGACCCAGTACTTC. This encodes CASSFSLRGQNFQETQYF.

This chain links TRBV5-6 with TRBJ2-7, with D unresolved. Germline-derived CDR1 and CDR2 are SGHDT and YYEEEE. Trimming took 1 base from V and 2 from J, leaving 4 bases between them. The CDR3 is 12 amino acids. The CDR3 coding sequence is TGTGCCAGCAGCTTGTTCACCTACGAGCAGTACTTC. Its translation: CASSLFTYEQYF.

The DNA for the CDR3 is TGTGCCGCGGGACAGCCACACCGGGAGCTGTTTTTT. This sequence encodes CAAGQPHRELFF. J is TRBJ2-2 and V is TRBV6-1, with D possibly being TRBD1 (7 bases). From germline, CDR1 is MNHNS and CDR2 SASEGT. V was trimmed by 11 bases and J by 9 bases, leaving 16 bases between them. The CDR3 is 12 amino acids.

The V call is TRBV5-6, the J call TRBJ1-1, with 8 positions matching TRBD1. V shed 4 bases and J 1 base; nucleotides not matched to a gene: 9. Germline CDR1 reads SGHDT; CDR2 reads YYEEEE. This CDR3 is built from 16 residues. The CDR3 nucleotides read TGTGCCAGCAGCACCGGACAGGGACTTCAGAACACTGAAGCTTTCTTT. Translated, it gives CASSTGQGLQNTEAFF.

This chain joins TRBV7-2 and TRBJ1-1; 8 nucleotides align to TRBD1. Per germline, CDR1 SGHTA and CDR2 FQGNSA. This CDR3 region has 15 residues. J lost 6 bases, V lost 1 base, and 7 bases had no gene match. The CDR3 reads CASSLGAGGPAEAFF. CDR3 in DNA: TGTGCCAGCAGCTTAGGGGCAGGGGGCCCCGCTGAAGCTTTCTTT.

The chain uses TRBV7-9 and TRBJ1-1; D may be TRBD1 (5 bases). The V gene's germline CDR1 is SEHNR and CDR2 FQNEAQ (reference sequence). The CDR3 contains 12 residues. The V and J ends lost 5 bases and 4 bases respectively, with 8 bases between them. The CDR3 coding sequence is TGTGCCAGCAGCAAAGGGGTCACTGAAGCTTTCTTT. This sequence encodes CASSKGVTEAFF.

The chain links TRBV29-1 to TRBJ2-5; D gene uncertain. Trimming pared 2 bases from V and 3 bases from J, leaving 10 bases between. Germline V gene lookup returns CDR1 SQVTM and CDR2 ANQGSEA. CDR3 length: 13 residues. This chain's CDR3 is CSVEQVAKETQYF. As DNA, the CDR3 is TGCAGCGTTGAACAAGTAGCAAAAGAGACCCAGTACTTC.